In this sample, the clone carrying this T cell receptor beta chain turned up once. This specimen comes from a study of blood T cell repertoires in COVID-19. The wider study: From the United States, Italy and Spain came samples of acute and convalescent COVID-19. Nucleic acid was either cDNA or gDNA, and it came from T cells, B-cell-depleted T cells, or PBMCs.

Germline values: CDR1 KGHSH, CDR2 LQKENI. The junction had 8 bases not matched to a gene; V was cut back by 4 bases and J by 6 bases. This CDR3 is 15 amino acids long. As handled by the study authors: From reference gene primer amplification, estimates of nucleated cell counts were derived. Only in-frame clones appear in the TCRdb table, and some are missing; sequencing was by immunoSEQ multiplex PCR. The DNA gave D and trimming, while V, J and clone size come from that table. The data show some 180,000 clones, 84% seen once. The sample comprised peripheral blood. The receptor was derived from a human donor in a cohort sampled during active COVID-19. This chain uses TRBV18 with TRBJ2-3; 9 nucleotides match TRBD2. The CDR3 region is CASSRGLAGTDTQYF. In DNA form, the CDR3 reads TGTGCCAGCTCACGTGGGCTAGCGGGGACTGATACGCAGTATTTT.